The 2 T cell receptor beta chains below come from one sample, sequenced in a study of blood T cell repertoires in COVID-19. Repertoires were generated with immunoSEQ multiplex PCR, while TCRdb's copy carries only in-frame clones and drops some. The sample comprises about 75,000 clones, 65% to 90% of which are singletons, and approximately 20% rests with the top ten. Sequencing was done on a sample of peripheral blood. These receptors all stem from a woman aged 50 to 60 with acute or convalescent COVID-19.

The chain employs TRBV5-1 and TRBJ1-2; 7 bases align to TRBD1. Germline assignment: CDR1 SGHRS and CDR2 YFSETQ. This CDR3 region has 15 residues. V shed 4 bases, J shed 1 base, and the junction held 7 bases outside the gene matches. The CDR3, as DNA: TGCGCCAGCAGCGAACCGGGACAGAGTAACTATGGCTACACCTTC. Translated: CASSEPGQSNYGYTF.

V is TRBV19 and J is TRBJ2-1; 13 bases map to TRBD2. The V segment lost 2 bases and the J segment 10 bases; nucleotides outside the gene matches: 5. From germline, CDR1 is LNHDA and CDR2 SQIVND (reference sequence). The CDR3 has 15 amino acids. The CDR3 bases are TGTGCCAGTAGTATAAGGACTAGCGGGAGTTGGGAGCAGTTCTTC. Protein product: CASSIRTSGSWEQFF.